This TCR beta chain emerged from a study of long-term antiretroviral therapy in people with HIV. The authors ran the immunoSEQ assay, v3.0, at survey level. Using immunoSEQ multiplex PCR, the repertoire was profiled, and TCRdb retains in-frame clones only, with some absent. The profile shows tens of thousands of clones, 84% of them singletons. Looked up from germline, CDR1 is MDHEN and CDR2 is SYDVKM. This CDR3 is 15 amino acids long. The V and J ends lost 5 bases and 5 bases respectively, with 19 bases between them. The chain has TRBV28 and TRBJ2-7, with D possibly TRBD2 on 6 matching bases. The sequence was obtained from a woman aged 45-65 years with HIV. Source: unsorted PBMCs, taken 1.9 years after starting antiretroviral therapy. This chain's CDR3 is CASSLTLGGIHEQYF. In DNA form, the CDR3 reads TGTGCCAGCAGTCTTACCCTCGGAGGGATCCACGAGCAGTACTTC.